This T cell receptor (beta chain) was documented in a study of blood T cell repertoires in COVID-19. The wider study: The origin of the acute and convalescent COVID-19 samples was the United States, Italy and Spain. In each case, the material was cDNA or gDNA derived from T cells, B-cell-depleted T cells, or PBMCs.

CDR3 length: 14 residues. From germline, CDR1 is SNHLY and CDR2 FYNNEI. V lost 5 bases, J lost 8 bases, and 8 bases stayed unmatched. Here immunoSEQ multiplex PCR was the method, and the copy in TCRdb shows in-frame clones only, minus some. The data show under 500,000 clones, roughly 90% seen once. The material sequenced was peripheral blood. The sequence was collected from a woman aged 30 to 39 with acute or convalescent COVID-19. This chain connects TRBV2 to TRBJ1-4; TRBD1 aligns across 7 bases. CDR3 DNA: TGTGCCAGCAGTTTCGGACAGGTAGGGGAAAAACTGTTTTTT. It codes for CASSFGQVGEKLFF.